This entry concerns a single TCR beta chain. CDR3 length: 12 amino acids. Germline V gene lookup returns CDR1 SQVTM and CDR2 ANQGSEA. V lost 6 bases to trimming and J lost 7 bases; unmatched junction nucleotides: 7. Method: immunoSEQ multiplex PCR; TCRdb's copy keeps in-frame clones and lacks some. The profile shows about 150,000 clones, 85% to 90% of them singletons. This entry is derived from a study of blood T cell repertoires in COVID-19. The chain carries TRBV29-1 and TRBJ1-1; 8 nucleotides match TRBD1. This receptor was identified in a man aged 45 to 65 who had recovered from COVID-19. Sequencing input: peripheral blood. The CDR3 nucleotides are TGCAGCGTCCGCCCCGGGACAGGTGAAGCTTTCTTT. It specifies CSVRPGTGEAFF.